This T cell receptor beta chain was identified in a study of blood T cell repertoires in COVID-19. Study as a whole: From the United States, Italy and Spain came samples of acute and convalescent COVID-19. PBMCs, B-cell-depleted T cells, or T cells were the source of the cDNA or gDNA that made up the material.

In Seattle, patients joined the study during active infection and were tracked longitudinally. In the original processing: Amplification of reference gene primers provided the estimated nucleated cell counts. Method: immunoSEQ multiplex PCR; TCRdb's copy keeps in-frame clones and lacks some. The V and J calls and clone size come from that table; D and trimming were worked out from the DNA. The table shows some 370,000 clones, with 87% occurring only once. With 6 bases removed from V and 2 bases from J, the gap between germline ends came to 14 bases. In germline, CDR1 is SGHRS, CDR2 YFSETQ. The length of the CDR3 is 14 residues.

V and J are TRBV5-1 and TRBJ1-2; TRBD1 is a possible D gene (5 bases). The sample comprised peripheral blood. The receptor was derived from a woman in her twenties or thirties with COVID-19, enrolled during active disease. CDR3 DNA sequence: TGCGCCAGCAACCCCGGGGGAGGCAACTATGGCTACACCTTC. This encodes CASNPGGGNYGYTF.